Sequencing of this TCR beta chain was carried out in a study of regulatory T cells in long-lasting Graves disease. Background on the study: Graves' disease counted as persistent after over 5 years of antithyroid drugs with positive TSH receptor antibodies.

Documented time point: persistent/refractory GD, antithyroid drugs over 5 years with positive TRAb. PBMC RNA served as the TCR library source. Notes on this clonotype: Antigen unknown. The junction departs from the called germline gene at one end, perhaps through a read error.

Study-wide points: Relative to newly diagnosed Graves' patients, persistent ones had lower TCR diversity. Persistent disease was characterized by preferential usage of TRBV28, TRBJ1-2 and TRBJ2-5.

Looked up from germline, CDR1 is SEHNR and CDR2 is FQNEAQ (reference sequence). This CDR3 is built from 11 residues. Library construction for TCR beta used iRepertoire HTBI primers and Arm-PCR of CDR3 regions. MiXCR was run by TCRdb on the multiplex PCR reads, yielding one entry per CDR3 protein. The repertoire holds 400,000 to 500,000 distinct CDR3 sequences, with approximately 23% as singletons. This clonotype was sampled from a female donor with Graves disease. The starting material was peripheral blood mononuclear cells (PBMCs), obtained when the disease was refractory, from a patient treated with antithyroid drugs. The chain carries TRBV7-9 and TRBJ2-5; D not certain. CDR3 in amino acids: CTSSPQETQYF. The CDR3 nucleotides are TGTACCAGCAGCCCTCAAGAGACCCAGTACTTC.